This T cell receptor (beta chain) comes out of a study of T-cell reconstitution after alpha-beta-depleted transplantation in children. This clonotype was detected ten times or more. Its antigen is as yet unknown. Library preparation (for TCRbeta) was performed with unique molecular identifiers. MiXCR, run by TCRdb on the PCR reads, gives a single entry per CDR3 protein. The sample consists of approximately 110,000 distinct CDR3 sequences, under 30% of them appearing once. J gave up 6 bases and V 6 bases, and 5 bases lay outside the gene matches. The CDR3 spans 14 residues. Germline V gene data show CDR1 as MNHNS and CDR2 as SASEGT. Study-wide findings and caveats: Newly produced T cells mostly provided counts and TCRbeta diversity after one year, as hyperexpanded clones declined. Several hundred expanded graft clones reportedly gave rise to the alpha-beta T cells present about two months after transplant. Certain patients had high TCRbeta diversity at day 60, and it came from recipient T cells and thymic progenitors that survived.

The source was PBMCs, mostly from graft donor cells, collected 180 days after TCRalphabeta/CD19-depleted stem cell transplant. The source of this sequence is a male patient aged 2-15 years who had a stem cell transplant for chronic granulomatous disease, so the T cells may come from the graft donor. The rearrangement uses TRBV6-1 and TRBJ2-1; TRBD1 matches 10 bases. In DNA, the CDR3 is TGTGCCAGCAGGGGACAGGGGATCACCAATGAGCAGTTCTTC. Its protein is CASRGQGITNEQFF.